This TCR beta chain stems from a study of blood T cell repertoires in COVID-19 (dated by TCRdb to about 2020). Study-wide context: Samples covering the acute and convalescent phases of COVID-19 were provided by collaborators in the United States, Italy and Spain. The prospective study material was composed of cDNA or gDNA derived from T cells, B-cell-depleted T cells, or PBMCs. The dataset comprised deeply sampled blood TCRbeta repertoires from subjects exposed to, actively infected with, or recovered from COVID-19. The repertoires were released in a freely available public database intended as a resource for research on the immune response to SARS-CoV-2. The samples were drawn from two sources: the first 160 participants of the ongoing ImmuneRACE study, and 1,000 to 1,500 subjects contributed by 6 global collaborators. The sample metadata nearly always contained a de-identified subject ID, COVID-19 status, age in years and sex. HLA class I and class II types, where available, came from metadata supplied by the sample provider rather than from assay-based typing. Overall study results and their limits: The quantity of clinical and demographic metadata differed by source and by participant and was supplied without curation.

From the germline V gene (reference sequence), CDR1 is WNHNN and CDR2 is SYGVQD. The CDR3 goes from the cysteine to the phenylalanine over 18 residues. CDR3 DNA only is kept here, 54 bases in frame from base 1. V is reduced by 3 bases and J by 1 base, leaving a spacing of 19 bases between them. TCRbeta CDR3 regions were amplified from genomic DNA using the immunoSEQ Assay, a bias-controlled multiplex PCR. The published analysis was carried out like this. The number of nucleated cells in each sample was estimated from the amplification of reference gene primers within the assay. Sequence reads were collapsed and filtered to measure the absolute abundance of every unique TCRbeta CDR3 rearrangement. For each sample, productive Simpson clonality was calculated by taking the square root of Simpson's diversity index across productive rearrangements. Held by TCRdb, this immuneACCESS table contains in-frame sequences only and omits some clones. Under half of the omission traces to an unresolved V gene where checked; the cause of the rest is unknown. V and J calls and clone size are as listed in that table; D and trimming were resolved from the DNA. Across this sample there are roughly 290,000 clones, with about 80% seen only once. In total, the top ten clones hold about a sixth of the sample.

Details on this clone: Its cognate antigen has yet to be identified. Base qualities are missing; no much larger clone stands one base away.

In Seattle, one collaborating source enrolled patients while the infection was active and tracked those patients longitudinally over the course of disease. Whole blood was collected in K2EDTA tubes by collaborating institutions according to the institutions' own protocols. For TCRbeta analysis, collaborators shipped samples in one of three forms: frozen whole blood, isolated PBMCs, or DNA extracted from either of those sample types. This receptor was taken from a person aged 70 to 85 with COVID-19, enrolled during active disease. The sequencing sample was made of peripheral blood. The sequence is built from TRBV10-1 and TRBJ1-5; a tentative D match to TRBD1 spans 6 bases. In nucleotide form, the sequence is TGCGCCAGCAGTGACGGACAGACCCCCGGTGAGAGCAATCAGCCCCAGCATTTT. Its coded protein is CASSDGQTPGESNQPQHF.